Listed here are 32 T cell receptor beta chains from one sample, sequenced in a study of regulatory T cells in long-lasting Graves disease. Time point denoted: newly diagnosed GD, antithyroid drugs for less than 3 months. Construction of the TCR library relied on RNA isolated from PBMCs. Sequencing libraries for TCR beta were prepared with iRepertoire HTBI primers and Arm-PCR of CDR3 regions. TCRdb ran MiXCR on the multiplex PCR reads and lists one entry per CDR3 protein. The sample holds around 500,000 distinct CDR3 sequences, roughly 14% seen once. The data also belong to a second study, concerning T cells in Graves' hyperthyroidism and ophthalmopathy.

This sample comprised peripheral blood mononuclear cells (PBMCs), obtained at new diagnosis, from a patient treated with antithyroid drugs. The receptors stem from a young man with Graves disease.

The sample holds a few counts of this clonotype. The chain uses TRBV30 and TRBJ1-2; D gene unclear. V gave up 0 bases and J gave up 4 bases, with 9 bases separating them. Germline V CDR1 and CDR2: GTSNPN, SVGIG (reference sequence). CDR3 length equals 13 residues. DNA of the CDR3: TGTGCCTGGAGTGTACTCCCGAGCTATGGCTACACCTTC. Translating gives CAWSVLPSYGYTF.

In this sample, this clonotype turned up a few times. This rearrangement joins TRBV11-2 to TRBJ2-1; 12 bases are shared with TRBD2. Germline CDR1 is SGHAT and CDR2 is FQNNGV. The CDR3 has 20 residues. J lost 6 bases, V lost 6 bases, and 21 bases had no gene match. For the CDR3, the DNA is TGTGCCAGCAGTCCTTGGTGGCTAGCGGGAGGGCCAACGGGAGTCAATGAGCAGTTCTTC. Translation: CASSPWWLAGGPTGVNEQFF.

This chain joins TRBV19 and TRBJ2-3; 11 bases match TRBD2. This CDR3 spans 15 amino acids. The V and J ends lost 4 bases and 4 bases, in that order; junction bases with no gene match: 4. The germline CDR1 and CDR2 sequences are LNHDA and SQIVND (reference sequence). This CDR3 reads CASSTLAGAADTQYF. CDR3 DNA: TGTGCCAGTAGTACACTAGCGGGAGCTGCAGATACGCAGTATTTT.

The chain is built from TRBV29-1 and TRBJ1-2; 7 nucleotides agree with TRBD1. Germline trimming cut 4 bases from V and 4 bases from J; bases unmatched to any gene: 3. The CDR3 covers 12 residues. In germline, CDR1 is SQVTM, CDR2 ANQGSEA. CDR3 DNA: TGCAGCGTTGGGGACAGAGGCTATGGCTACACCTTC. Its translation: CSVGDRGYGYTF. The full variable domain, rest sourced from reference TRBV29-1 and TRBJ1-2, is SAVISQKPSRDICQRGTSLTIQCQVDSQVTMMFWYRQQPGQSLTLIATANQGSEATYESGFVIDKFPISRPNLTFSTLTVSNMSPEDSSIYLCSVGDRGYGYTFGSGTRLTVV.

Many counts were recorded for this clonotype. The chain couples TRBV7-2 to TRBJ2-7; TRBD2 matches 7 bases. Looked up from germline, CDR1 is SGHTA and CDR2 is FQGNSA. The CDR3 is made up of 15 amino acids. The J segment lost 2 bases and the V segment lost 5 bases, leaving 9 bases of the junction unmatched. The CDR3 DNA reads TGTGCCAGCAGCAGTAGCGGGTACGTCACCTACGAGCAGTACTTC. Translation gives CASSSSGYVTYEQYF.

A few counts support this clonotype. The gene calls are TRBV6-1 and TRBJ2-1; D possibly corresponds to TRBD2 (5 bases). The germline V gene has CDR1 MNHNS and CDR2 SASEGT. V was cut by 5 bases and J by 0 bases, with 14 bases left in between. This CDR3 has 16 residues. CDR3 DNA: TGTGCCAGCAGTCAGGACTTGCTGAGCTCCTACAATGAGCAGTTCTTC. It encodes CASSQDLLSSYNEQFF.

This clonotype has just a few counts. V gene TRBV6-4 combines with J gene TRBJ2-1; TRBD2 aligns across 10 bases. The germline V gene has CDR1 MRHNA and CDR2 SNTAGT. The ends lost 3 bases at V and 3 bases at J; junction bases unmatched: 5. The CDR3 contains 16 residues. CDR3 protein: CASSEEAGGFYNEQFF. CDR3 DNA sequence: TGTGCCAGCAGTGAAGAAGCGGGAGGGTTCTACAATGAGCAGTTCTTC.

The table lists this clonotype with a few counts. The chain couples TRBV10-3 to TRBJ2-2; TRBD2 agrees at 11 bases. This CDR3 spans 15 amino acids. The germline V gene encodes CDR1 ENHRY and CDR2 SYGVKD. V was pared by 4 bases and J by 7 bases, with 5 bases of the junction left unmatched. The CDR3 sequence is CAISASSGRIGELFF. The CDR3 DNA follows: TGTGCCATCAGTGCTTCTAGCGGGAGGATCGGGGAGCTGTTTTTT.

In this sample, this clonotype turned up many times. The genes are TRBV2 and TRBJ2-7; TRBD2 agrees at 8 bases. The germline gives CDR1 SNHLY, CDR2 FYNNEI. Germline trimming cut 3 bases from V and 8 bases from J; bases unmatched to any gene: 15. The CDR3 has 16 residues. For the CDR3, the DNA is TGTGCCAGCAGTGAGGGGTTAGCGGGACGTAGAGGGAAGCAGTACTTC. It codes for CASSEGLAGRRGKQYF. Combining the CDR3 with reference TRBV2 and TRBJ2-7 gives the whole variable domain EPEVTQTPSHQVTQMGQEVILRCVPISNHLYFYWYRQILGQKVEFLVSFYNNEISEKSEIFDDQFSVERPDGSNFTLKIRSTKLEDSAMYFCASSEGLAGRRGKQYFGPGTRLTVT.

This clonotype was found many times. The J gene is TRBJ2-1, the V gene TRBV7-3, with 8 bases identical to TRBD2. J was trimmed by 5 bases and V by 5 bases; bases with no gene match: 8. Germline V lookup: CDR1 SGHTA, CDR2 FQGTGA. The CDR3 contains 15 residues. The CDR3 reads CASSPGLDPNNEQFF. CDR3 DNA sequence: TGTGCCAGCAGCCCGGGACTAGATCCCAACAATGAGCAGTTCTTC. The complete variable domain, with remaining parts taken from reference TRBV7-3 and TRBJ2-1, reads GAGVSQTPSNKVTEKGKYVELRCDPISGHTALYWYRQSLGQGPEFLIYFQGTGAADDSGLPNDRFFAVRPEGSVSTLKIQRTERGDSAVYLCASSPGLDPNNEQFFGPGTRLTVL.

This clonotype was seen many times. This chain joins TRBV7-2 and TRBJ2-7; D gene uncertain. Trimming took off 1 base at V and 3 bases at J, with 7 bases between the two ends. Germline-derived CDR1 and CDR2 are SGHTA and FQGNSA. The length of the CDR3 is 13 residues. CDR3 in amino acids: CASSLERDYEQYF. CDR3 DNA: TGTGCCAGCAGCTTAGAAAGGGACTACGAGCAGTACTTC.

The chain couples TRBV19 to TRBJ2-7; the D gene is possibly TRBD1 (6 bases). The V end was cut by 5 bases, the J end by 4 bases, with 9 bases between. Germline assignment: CDR1 LNHDA and CDR2 SQIVND (reference sequence). The CDR3 has 12 amino acids. The CDR3 region is CASSGQPYEQYF. The DNA for the CDR3 is TGTGCCAGTAGTGGACAGCCTTACGAGCAGTACTTC.

The rearrangement uses TRBV20-1 and TRBJ2-3, with D perhaps TRBD2 (5 bases). Germline CDR1 is DFQATT and CDR2 is SNEGSKA (reference sequence). V dropped 7 bases and J dropped 4 bases, with 18 bases sitting between them. The CDR3 has 14 amino acids. Written as DNA, the CDR3 is TGCAGTGAACAGAGGCAGGCGGGTGCAGATACGCAGTATTTT. Translation: CSEQRQAGADTQYF.

This clonotype was counted only a few times. J is TRBJ1-3 and V is TRBV30, with D tentatively TRBD1 (5 bases). V gave up 7 bases and J gave up 9 bases, with 25 bases separating them. Per germline, CDR1 GTSNPN and CDR2 SVGIG (reference sequence). This CDR3 has 15 amino acids. DNA for the CDR3: TGTGCCTTTACACCGGGGCAGTGGGGGTCGAGCACCATATATTTT. Amino acid sequence: CAFTPGQWGSSTIYF.

Many counts were recorded for this clonotype. V and J are TRBV7-9 and TRBJ2-1; TRBD2 agrees at 15 bases. The CDR3 runs to 19 residues. The V and J ends lost 5 bases and 0 bases, in that order; junction bases with no gene match: 8. Germline lookup yields CDR1 SEHNR and CDR2 FQNEAQ (reference sequence). CDR3 residues: CASSPGTSGRWSSYNEQFF. DNA of the CDR3: TGTGCCAGCAGCCCCGGGACTAGCGGGAGGTGGAGCTCCTACAATGAGCAGTTCTTC.

This clonotype was seen a handful of times. One base away lies a much larger clone, so this may be a sequencing read error. The chain uses TRBV27 and TRBJ1-1, with TRBD1 as a possible D gene (5 bases). The CDR3 length is 15 residues. Germline V CDR1 and CDR2: MNHEY, SMNVEV (reference sequence). In DNA form, the CDR3 reads TGTGCCAGCAGTTTTCTCGGGGGTTCGAACACTGAAGCTTCCTTT. Its translation is CASSFLGGSNTEASF.

The sample holds many counts of this clonotype. V and J are TRBV12-3 or TRBV12-4 and TRBJ1-2; possible D gene TRBD1, 5 bases. The CDR3 is 13 residues long. V lost 5 bases to trimming and J lost 0 bases, with 7 bases between them. CDR3 DNA sequence: TGTGCCAGCAGTGCAGGGCCTAACTATGGCTACACCTTC. Its protein product is CASSAGPNYGYTF.

This clonotype was seen a few times. V is TRBV27 and J is TRBJ2-7; maybe TRBD1 (6 bases). This CDR3 spans 13 amino acids. CDR1 is MNHEY, CDR2 SMNVEV, per germline (reference sequence). V dropped 6 bases and J dropped 8 bases, with 17 bases sitting between them. This CDR3 is CASSEPRQGKQYF. In DNA, the CDR3 is TGTGCCAGCAGCGAACCCCGGCAGGGGAAGCAGTACTTC.

Ten or more counts support this clonotype. This chain uses TRBV2 with TRBJ2-7, with D perhaps matching TRBD1 (6 bases). The V gene lost 2 bases and the J gene lost 1 base, with 12 bases spanning the gap. Germline V gene sequence: CDR1 SNHLY, CDR2 FYNNEI. The CDR3 is made up of 15 amino acids. The CDR3 DNA sequence: TGTGCCAGCAGTGAACTAACAGGGATGTCCTACGAGCAGTACTTC. As protein: CASSELTGMSYEQYF.

This clonotype has only a few counts. Here the CDR3 reads CSVLRGINNEQFF. The CDR3 bases are TGCAGCGTTCTCAGGGGGATCAACAATGAGCAGTTCTTC. The chain links TRBV29-1 to TRBJ2-1, with 7 bases aligning to TRBD1. This CDR3 contains 13 residues. The junction had 6 bases not matched to a gene; V was cut back by 5 bases and J by 5 bases. Germline CDR1 SQVTM, CDR2 ANQGSEA.

This clonotype was counted at least ten times. The chain couples TRBV12-3 or TRBV12-4 to TRBJ2-7; TRBD2 matches at 9 bases. The CDR3 has 14 amino acids. With V trimmed by 2 bases and J by 11 bases, 10 bases remained unmatched. The CDR3 region is CASSLKLAGNPKYF. The CDR3 coding sequence is TGTGCCAGCAGTTTAAAGCTAGCGGGAAACCCGAAGTACTTC.

This clonotype was seen at least ten times. V gene TRBV19 combines with J gene TRBJ2-7; TRBD1 matches at 8 bases. With 4 bases clipped from V and 3 bases from J, the junction kept 5 bases outside the gene matches. Per the germline V gene, CDR1 is LNHDA and CDR2 is SQIVND (reference sequence). The CDR3 covers 14 residues. The CDR3 here is CASSNQGAGYEQYF. CDR3 in DNA: TGTGCCAGTAGTAATCAGGGGGCCGGCTACGAGCAGTACTTC. Complete variable domain (other parts from reference TRBV19 and TRBJ2-7): DGGITQSPKYLFRKEGQNVTLSCEQNLNHDAMYWYRQDPGQGLRLIYYSQIVNDFQKGDIAEGYSVSREKKESFPLTVTSAQKNPTAFYLCASSNQGAGYEQYFGPGTRLTVT.

Many counts were recorded for this clonotype. The rearrangement uses TRBV20-1 and TRBJ1-6, with 7 bases fitting TRBD1. Germline V gene sequence: CDR1 DFQATT, CDR2 SNEGSKA (reference sequence). The CDR3 length is 16 residues. The V gene end was trimmed by 0 bases and the J gene end by 4 bases; junction bases not matched to a gene: 6. The CDR3, as DNA: TGCAGTGCTAGAGAAGGGGGCAGCCCGTATAATTCACCCCTCCACTTT. Translated, it gives CSAREGGSPYNSPLHF.

On this clonotype itself: A much larger clone differs from this one at a single base, so this may be a read error. This chain joins TRBV11-3 and TRBJ2-1, with 12 bases that match TRBD2. The CDR3 length is 18 residues. CDR1 is SGHNT and CDR2 is YENEEA in the germline V gene. The CDR3 DNA sequence: TGTGCCAGCGGCTTAGAACTAGCGGGAGGCCGCTCCTACAATGAGCAGTTCTTC. Encoded protein: CASGLELAGGRSYNEQFF.

This clonotype was counted many times. The chain employs TRBV20-1 and TRBJ2-1, with no clear D. Germline values: CDR1 DFQATT, CDR2 SNEGSKA (reference sequence). Trimming pared 0 bases from V and 4 bases from J, leaving 7 bases between. The CDR3 runs 13 residues. The CDR3, as DNA: TGCAGTGCTAGAGATTGGCAATACAATGAGCAGTTCTTC. This sequence encodes CSARDWQYNEQFF.

This clonotype has more than one count but fewer than ten. The chain couples TRBV20-1 to TRBJ1-3; D is uncertain. The germline V and J ends were trimmed by 2 bases and 2 bases, with 13 bases remaining between them. The CDR3 length is 15 residues. Germline CDR1 reads DFQATT; CDR2 reads SNEGSKA (reference sequence). The CDR3 reads CSARPRTAAGNTIYF. The CDR3 nucleotides read TGCAGTGCTAGACCCCGGACCGCTGCTGGAAACACCATATATTTT.

Remarks on this clonotype: An end of the junction differs from the germline gene, which may be a read error. The gene calls are TRBV19 and TRBJ1-1, with D possibly matching TRBD1 (5 bases). Per the germline V gene, CDR1 is LNHDA and CDR2 is SQIVND (reference sequence). This CDR3 is built from 13 residues. The DNA for the CDR3 is TGTGCCAGTAGTATCGGGGGTGCGGGTGAAGCTCTCTTC. Translated, it gives CASSIGGAGEALF. The whole variable domain, remainder taken from reference TRBV19 and TRBJ1-1, is DGGITQSPKYLFRKEGQNVTLSCEQNLNHDAMYWYRQDPGQGLRLIYYSQIVNDFQKGDIAEGYSVSREKKESFPLTVTSAQKNPTAFYLCASSIGGAGEALFGQGTRLTVV.

The chain links TRBV10-3 to TRBJ2-1, with 11 bases that match TRBD2. CDR3 length equals 15 residues. The germline CDR1 and CDR2 sequences are ENHRY and SYGVKD. Trimming took 9 bases from V and 7 from J; bases not matched to a gene: 11. CDR3 sequence reads: CAIGERLAGSNEQFF. CDR3 nucleotides: TGTGCCATAGGGGAGAGACTAGCGGGAAGTAATGAGCAGTTCTTC.

This clonotype has a count of ten or more. The rearrangement links TRBV6-1 to TRBJ2-5; D is ambiguous. CDR3 length equals 14 residues. The germline V gene has CDR1 MNHNS and CDR2 SASEGT. V shed 6 bases and J shed 5 bases, with 16 bases lying between them. The CDR3 bases are TGTGCCAGCAGGGACCCTCAGAGAGTGGAGACCCAGTACTTC. Its protein product is CASRDPQRVETQYF.

Note on this clonotype: A much larger clone lies a single base off, so this may be a read error. The genes are TRBV7-9 and TRBJ1-2; 7 positions match TRBD1. Germline V gene sequence: CDR1 SEHNR, CDR2 FQNEAQ (reference sequence). This CDR3 contains 13 residues. V lost 11 bases and J lost 5; bases outside the gene matches: 11. The CDR3 nucleotides are TGTGCCGCCGGGACAGAGAGCTCTTATGGCTACACCTTC. It codes for CAAGTESSYGYTF.

This clonotype appeared many times. The rearrangement uses TRBV27 and TRBJ2-3; the D gene is possibly TRBD1 (5 bases). The V gene lost 4 bases and the J gene lost 6 bases, with 14 bases spanning the gap. This CDR3 region has 14 residues. The V gene's germline CDR1 is MNHEY and CDR2 SMNVEV (reference sequence). In DNA form, the CDR3 reads TGTGCCAGCAGTTCCGTGGGGCAGCCGGATACGCAGTATTTT. This translates into CASSSVGQPDTQYF.

This chain joins TRBV5-5 and TRBJ1-1; D may be TRBD1 (5 bases). Trimming removed 0 bases from V and 11 bases from J, with 17 bases in between. The CDR3 is 14 amino acids. Germline values: CDR1 SGHKS, CDR2 YYEKEE (reference sequence). CDR3 sequence reads: CASSLVGGAPGAFF. CDR3 DNA sequence: TGTGCCAGCAGCTTGGTTGGCGGGGCCCCCGGGGCTTTCTTT.